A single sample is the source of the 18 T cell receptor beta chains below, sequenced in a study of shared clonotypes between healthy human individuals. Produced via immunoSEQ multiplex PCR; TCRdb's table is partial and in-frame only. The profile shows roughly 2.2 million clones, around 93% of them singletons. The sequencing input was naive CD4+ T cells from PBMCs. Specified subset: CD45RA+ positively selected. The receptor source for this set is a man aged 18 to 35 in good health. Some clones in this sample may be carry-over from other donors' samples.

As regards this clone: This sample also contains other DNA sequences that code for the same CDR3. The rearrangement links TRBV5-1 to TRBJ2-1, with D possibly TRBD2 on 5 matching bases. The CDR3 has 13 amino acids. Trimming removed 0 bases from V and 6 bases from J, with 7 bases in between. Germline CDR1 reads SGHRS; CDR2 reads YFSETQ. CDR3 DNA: TGCGCCAGCAGCTTGGGAGGGCGCAATGAGCAGTTCTTC. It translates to CASSLGGRNEQFF.

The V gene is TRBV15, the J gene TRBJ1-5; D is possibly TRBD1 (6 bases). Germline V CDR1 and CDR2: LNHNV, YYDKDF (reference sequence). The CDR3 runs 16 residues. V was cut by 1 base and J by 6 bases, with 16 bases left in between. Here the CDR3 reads CATSRGPGGRSQPQHF. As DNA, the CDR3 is TGTGCCACCAGCAGAGGGCCCGGGGGCCGTAGTCAGCCCCAGCATTTT. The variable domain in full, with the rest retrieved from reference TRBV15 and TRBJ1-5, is DAMVIQNPRYQVTQFGKPVTLSCSQTLNHNVMYWYQQKSSQAPKLLFHYYDKDFNNEADTPDNFQSRRPNTSFCFLDIRSPGLGDTAMYLCATSRGPGGRSQPQHFGDGTRLSIL.

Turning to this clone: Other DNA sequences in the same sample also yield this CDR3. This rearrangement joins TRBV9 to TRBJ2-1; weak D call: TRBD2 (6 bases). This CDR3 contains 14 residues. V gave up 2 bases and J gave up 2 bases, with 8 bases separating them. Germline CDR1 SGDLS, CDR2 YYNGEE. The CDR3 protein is CASSVGGTYNEQFF. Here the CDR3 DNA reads TGTGCCAGCAGCGTCGGCGGGACCTACAATGAGCAGTTCTTC. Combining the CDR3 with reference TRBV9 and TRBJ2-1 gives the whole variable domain DSGVTQTPKHLITATGQRVTLRCSPRSGDLSVYWYQQSLDQGLQFLIQYYNGEERAKGNILERFSAQQFPDLHSELNLSSLELGDSALYFCASSVGGTYNEQFFGPGTRLTVL.

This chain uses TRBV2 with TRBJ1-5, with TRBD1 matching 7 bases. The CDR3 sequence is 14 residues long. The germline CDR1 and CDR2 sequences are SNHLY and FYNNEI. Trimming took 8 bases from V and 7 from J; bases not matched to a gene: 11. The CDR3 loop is CASGGRGRGQPQHF. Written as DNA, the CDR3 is TGTGCCAGCGGGGGCCGGGGCAGGGGGCAGCCCCAGCATTTT.

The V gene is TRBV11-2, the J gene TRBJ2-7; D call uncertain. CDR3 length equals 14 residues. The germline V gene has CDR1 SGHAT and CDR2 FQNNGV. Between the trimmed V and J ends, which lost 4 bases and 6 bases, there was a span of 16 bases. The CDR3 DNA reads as TGTGCCAGCAGCTCCCCGGGCCCCCTGGCCGAGCAGTACTTC. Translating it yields CASSSPGPLAEQYF.

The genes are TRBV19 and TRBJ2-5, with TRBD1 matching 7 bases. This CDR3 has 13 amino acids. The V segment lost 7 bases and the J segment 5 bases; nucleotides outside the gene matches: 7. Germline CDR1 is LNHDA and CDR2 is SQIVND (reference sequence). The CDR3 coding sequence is TGTGCCAGTAAGACAGGGTCGCAGGAGACCCAGTACTTC. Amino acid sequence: CASKTGSQETQYF.

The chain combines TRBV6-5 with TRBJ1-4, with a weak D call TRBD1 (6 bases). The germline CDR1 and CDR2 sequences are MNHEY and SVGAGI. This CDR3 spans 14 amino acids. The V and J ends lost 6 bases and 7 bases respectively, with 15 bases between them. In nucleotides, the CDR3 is TGTGCCAGCAGCGCCACAGGGAATAGTGAAAAACTGTTTTTT. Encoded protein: CASSATGNSEKLFF.

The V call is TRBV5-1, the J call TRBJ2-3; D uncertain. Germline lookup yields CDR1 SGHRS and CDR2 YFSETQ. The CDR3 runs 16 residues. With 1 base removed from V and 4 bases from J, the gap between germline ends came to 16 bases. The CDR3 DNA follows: TGCGCCAGCAGCTTGTTCGGGTCCGGTGTGTCAGATACGCAGTATTTT. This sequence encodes CASSLFGSGVSDTQYF.

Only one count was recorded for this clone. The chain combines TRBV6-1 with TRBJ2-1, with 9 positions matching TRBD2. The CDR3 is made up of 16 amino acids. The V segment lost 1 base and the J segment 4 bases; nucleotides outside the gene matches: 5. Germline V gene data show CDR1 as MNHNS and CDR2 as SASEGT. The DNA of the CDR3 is TGTGCCAGCAGTGAAGAGGGGACTAGCCCGTACAATGAGCAGTTCTTC. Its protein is CASSEEGTSPYNEQFF.

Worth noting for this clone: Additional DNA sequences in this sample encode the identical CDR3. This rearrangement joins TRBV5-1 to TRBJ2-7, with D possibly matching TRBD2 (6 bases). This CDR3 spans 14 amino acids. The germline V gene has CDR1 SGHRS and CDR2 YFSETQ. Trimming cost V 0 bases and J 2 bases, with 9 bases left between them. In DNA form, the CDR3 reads TGCGCCAGCAGCTTGGTTCCTAGCGCCTACGAGCAGTACTTC. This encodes CASSLVPSAYEQYF.

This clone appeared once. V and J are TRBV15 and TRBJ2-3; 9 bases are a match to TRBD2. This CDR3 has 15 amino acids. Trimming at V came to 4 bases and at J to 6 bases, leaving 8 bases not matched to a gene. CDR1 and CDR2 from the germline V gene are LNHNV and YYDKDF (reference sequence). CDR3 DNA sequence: TGTGCCACCAGCACTCGAGCGGGAGGAGGTGATACGCAGTATTTT. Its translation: CATSTRAGGGDTQYF.

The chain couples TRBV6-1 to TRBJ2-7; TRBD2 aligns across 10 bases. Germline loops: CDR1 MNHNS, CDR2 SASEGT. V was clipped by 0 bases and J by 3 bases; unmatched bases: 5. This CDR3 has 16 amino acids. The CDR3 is CASSEAGASGGYEQYF. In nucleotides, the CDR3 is TGTGCCAGCAGTGAAGCGGGGGCTAGCGGGGGCTACGAGCAGTACTTC.

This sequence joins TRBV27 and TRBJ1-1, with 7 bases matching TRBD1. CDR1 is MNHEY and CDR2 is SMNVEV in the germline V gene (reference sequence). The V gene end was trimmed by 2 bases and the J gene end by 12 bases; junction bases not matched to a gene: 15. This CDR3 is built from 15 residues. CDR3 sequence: CASSLQGGGTRKTFF. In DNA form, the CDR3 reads TGTGCCAGCAGTTTACAGGGGGGGGGAACACGGAAAACTTTCTTT.

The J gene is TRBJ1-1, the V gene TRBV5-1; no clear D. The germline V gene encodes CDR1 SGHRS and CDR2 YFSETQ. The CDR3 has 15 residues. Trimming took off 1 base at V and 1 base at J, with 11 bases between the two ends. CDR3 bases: TGCGCCAGCAGCTTGTTGGCCCAAGCGAACACTGAAGCTTTCTTT. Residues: CASSLLAQANTEAFF.

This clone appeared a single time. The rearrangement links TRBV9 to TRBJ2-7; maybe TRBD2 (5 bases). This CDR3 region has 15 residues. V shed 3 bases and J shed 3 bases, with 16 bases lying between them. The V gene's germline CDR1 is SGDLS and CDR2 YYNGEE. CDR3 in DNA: TGTGCCAGCAGCGCCCAAGGAGGAACGTACTACGAGCAGTACTTC. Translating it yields CASSAQGGTYYEQYF.

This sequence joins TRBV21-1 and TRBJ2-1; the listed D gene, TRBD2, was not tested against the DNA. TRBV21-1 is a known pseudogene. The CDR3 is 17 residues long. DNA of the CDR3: TGTGCCAGCAGCAAAGGGGATAGCGGGAGCTCCTACAATGAGCAGTTCTTC. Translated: CASSKGDSGSSYNEQFF.

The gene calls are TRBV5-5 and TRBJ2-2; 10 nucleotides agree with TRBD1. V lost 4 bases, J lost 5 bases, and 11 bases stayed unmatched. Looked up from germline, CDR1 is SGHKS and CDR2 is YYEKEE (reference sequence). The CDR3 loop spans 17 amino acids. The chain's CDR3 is CASSRGRDRGLTGELFF. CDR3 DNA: TGTGCCAGCAGCAGGGGCCGGGACAGGGGTCTTACCGGGGAGCTGTTTTTT.

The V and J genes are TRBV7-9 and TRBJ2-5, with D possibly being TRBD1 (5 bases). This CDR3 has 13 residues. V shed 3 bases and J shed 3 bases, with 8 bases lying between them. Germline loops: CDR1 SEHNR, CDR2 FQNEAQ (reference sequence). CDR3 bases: TGTGCCAGCAGCTTTGGGGCCAAAGAGACCCAGTACTTC. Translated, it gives CASSFGAKETQYF.